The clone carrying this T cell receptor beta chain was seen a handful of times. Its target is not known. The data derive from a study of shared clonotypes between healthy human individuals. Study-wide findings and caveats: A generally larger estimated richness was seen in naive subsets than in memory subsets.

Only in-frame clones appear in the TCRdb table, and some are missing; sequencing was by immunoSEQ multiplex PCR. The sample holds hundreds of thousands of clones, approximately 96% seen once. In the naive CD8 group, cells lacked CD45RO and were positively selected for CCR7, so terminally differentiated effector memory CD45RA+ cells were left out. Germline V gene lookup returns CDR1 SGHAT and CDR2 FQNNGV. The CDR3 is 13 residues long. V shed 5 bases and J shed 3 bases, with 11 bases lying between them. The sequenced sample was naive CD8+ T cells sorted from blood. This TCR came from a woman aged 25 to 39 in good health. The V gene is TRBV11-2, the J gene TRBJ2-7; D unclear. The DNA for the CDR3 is TGTGCCAGCAGCCCAGGAACAGTCTACGAGCAGTACTTC. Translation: CASSPGTVYEQYF.